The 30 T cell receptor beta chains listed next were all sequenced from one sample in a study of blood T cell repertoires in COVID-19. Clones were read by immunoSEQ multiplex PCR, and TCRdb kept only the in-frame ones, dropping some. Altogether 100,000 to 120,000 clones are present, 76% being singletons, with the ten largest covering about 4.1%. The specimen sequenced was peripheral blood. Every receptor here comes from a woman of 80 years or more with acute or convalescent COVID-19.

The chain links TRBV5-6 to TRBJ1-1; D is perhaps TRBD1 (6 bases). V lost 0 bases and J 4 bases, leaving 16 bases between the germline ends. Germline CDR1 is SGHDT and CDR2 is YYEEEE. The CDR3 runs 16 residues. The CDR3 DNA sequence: TGTGCCAGCAGCTTGGCCTTATACAGGGCAGGCACTGAAGCTTTCTTT. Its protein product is CASSLALYRAGTEAFF.

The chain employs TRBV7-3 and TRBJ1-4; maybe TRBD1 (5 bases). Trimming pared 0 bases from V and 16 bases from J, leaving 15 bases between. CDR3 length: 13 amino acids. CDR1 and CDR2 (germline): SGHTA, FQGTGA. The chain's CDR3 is CASSLTTTDERFF. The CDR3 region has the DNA TGTGCCAGCAGCTTAACCACGACAGATGAGCGGTTTTTT.

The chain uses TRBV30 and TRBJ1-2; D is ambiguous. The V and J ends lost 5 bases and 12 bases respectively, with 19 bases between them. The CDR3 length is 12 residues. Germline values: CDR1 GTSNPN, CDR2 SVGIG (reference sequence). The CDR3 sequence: CAWRFPGSIHTF. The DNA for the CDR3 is TGTGCCTGGCGCTTCCCGGGAAGTATCCACACCTTC.

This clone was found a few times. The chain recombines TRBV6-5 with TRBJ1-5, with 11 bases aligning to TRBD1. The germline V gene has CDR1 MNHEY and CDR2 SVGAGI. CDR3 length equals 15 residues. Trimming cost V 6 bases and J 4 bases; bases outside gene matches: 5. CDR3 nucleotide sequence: TGTGCCAGCAGACCGGGACAGGGGGGGAATCAGCCCCAGCATTTT. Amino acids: CASRPGQGGNQPQHF.

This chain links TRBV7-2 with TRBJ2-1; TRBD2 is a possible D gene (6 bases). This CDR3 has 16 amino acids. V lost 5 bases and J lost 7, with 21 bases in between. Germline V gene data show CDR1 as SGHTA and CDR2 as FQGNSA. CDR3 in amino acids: CASSRDWNSGVNEQFF. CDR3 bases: TGTGCCAGCAGCCGTGACTGGAACTCGGGGGTTAATGAGCAGTTCTTC.

The CDR3 DNA sequence: TGTGCCAGCAGTATAAAACAGAACACTGAAGCTTTCTTT. Protein product: CASSIKQNTEAFF. The genes are TRBV27 and TRBJ1-1; D ambiguous. From germline, CDR1 is MNHEY and CDR2 SMNVEV (reference sequence). The CDR3 is made up of 13 amino acids. The germline V and J ends were trimmed by 5 bases and 1 base, with 8 bases remaining between them.

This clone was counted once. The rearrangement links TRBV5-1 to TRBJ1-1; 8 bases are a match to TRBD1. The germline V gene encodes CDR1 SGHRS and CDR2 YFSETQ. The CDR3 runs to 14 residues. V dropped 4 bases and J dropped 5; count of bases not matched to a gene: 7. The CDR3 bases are TGCGCCAGCAGCGTGGCAGGGGGCGGGACTGAAGCTTTCTTT. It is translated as CASSVAGGGTEAFF.

CDR3 bases: TGTGCCAGCAGCTCCCGGCTAGCGGAATACCAAGAGACCCAGTACTTC. Its protein is CASSSRLAEYQETQYF. This chain joins TRBV7-6 and TRBJ2-5; 7 nucleotides agree with TRBD2. This CDR3 has 16 residues. V dropped 4 bases and J dropped 0; count of bases not matched to a gene: 8. CDR1 is SGHVS, CDR2 FNYEAQ, per germline.

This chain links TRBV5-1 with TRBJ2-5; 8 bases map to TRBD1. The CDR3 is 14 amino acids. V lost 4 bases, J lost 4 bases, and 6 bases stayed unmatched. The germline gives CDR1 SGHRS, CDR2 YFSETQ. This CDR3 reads CASSPDRVGETQYF. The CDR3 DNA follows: TGCGCCAGCAGCCCGGACAGGGTAGGAGAGACCCAGTACTTC.

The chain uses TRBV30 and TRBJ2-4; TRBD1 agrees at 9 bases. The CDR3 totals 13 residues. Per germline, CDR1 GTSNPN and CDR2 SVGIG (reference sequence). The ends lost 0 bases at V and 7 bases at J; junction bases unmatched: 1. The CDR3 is CAWSVQGANIQYF. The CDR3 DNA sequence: TGTGCCTGGAGTGTACAGGGGGCCAACATTCAGTACTTC.

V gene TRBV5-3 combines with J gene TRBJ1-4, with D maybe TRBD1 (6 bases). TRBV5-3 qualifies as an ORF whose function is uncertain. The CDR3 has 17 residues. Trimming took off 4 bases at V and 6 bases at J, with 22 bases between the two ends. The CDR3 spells CARSVYPVGQGDEKLFF. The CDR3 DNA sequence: TGTGCCAGAAGCGTCTACCCCGTGGGACAAGGAGATGAAAAACTGTTTTTT.

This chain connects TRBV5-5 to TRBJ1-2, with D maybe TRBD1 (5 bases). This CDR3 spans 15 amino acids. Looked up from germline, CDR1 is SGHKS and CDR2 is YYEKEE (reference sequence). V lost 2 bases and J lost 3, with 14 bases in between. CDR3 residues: CASSLRQGFDYGYTF. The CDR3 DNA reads TGTGCCAGCAGCTTACGGCAGGGCTTTGACTATGGCTACACCTTC.

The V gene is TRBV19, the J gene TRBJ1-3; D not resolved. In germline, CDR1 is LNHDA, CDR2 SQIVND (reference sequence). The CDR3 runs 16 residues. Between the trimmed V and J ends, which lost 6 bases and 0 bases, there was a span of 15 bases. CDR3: CASSGRRLHSGNTIYF. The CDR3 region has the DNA TGTGCCAGTAGCGGAAGGAGACTACACTCTGGAAACACCATATATTTT. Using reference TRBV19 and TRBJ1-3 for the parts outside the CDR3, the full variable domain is DGGITQSPKYLFRKEGQNVTLSCEQNLNHDAMYWYRQDPGQGLRLIYYSQIVNDFQKGDIAEGYSVSREKKESFPLTVTSAQKNPTAFYLCASSGRRLHSGNTIYFGEGSWLTVV.

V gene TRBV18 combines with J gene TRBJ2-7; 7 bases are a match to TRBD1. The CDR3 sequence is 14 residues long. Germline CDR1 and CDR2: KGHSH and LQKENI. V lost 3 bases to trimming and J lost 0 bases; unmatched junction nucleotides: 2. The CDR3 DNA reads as TGTGCCAGCTCACCCCGACAGGGCTCCTACGAGCAGTACTTC. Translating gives CASSPRQGSYEQYF.

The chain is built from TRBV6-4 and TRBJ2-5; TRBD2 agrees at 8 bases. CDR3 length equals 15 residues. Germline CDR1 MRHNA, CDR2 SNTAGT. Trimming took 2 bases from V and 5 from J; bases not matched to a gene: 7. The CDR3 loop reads CASSDTGGPGETQYF. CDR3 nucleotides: TGTGCCAGCAGTGACACGGGAGGGCCTGGGGAGACCCAGTACTTC.

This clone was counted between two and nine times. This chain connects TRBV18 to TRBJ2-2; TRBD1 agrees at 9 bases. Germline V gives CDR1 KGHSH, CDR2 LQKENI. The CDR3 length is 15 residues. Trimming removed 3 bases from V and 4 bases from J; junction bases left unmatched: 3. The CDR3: CASSPRQGVTGELFF. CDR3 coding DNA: TGTGCCAGCTCACCCAGACAGGGGGTCACCGGGGAGCTGTTTTTT.

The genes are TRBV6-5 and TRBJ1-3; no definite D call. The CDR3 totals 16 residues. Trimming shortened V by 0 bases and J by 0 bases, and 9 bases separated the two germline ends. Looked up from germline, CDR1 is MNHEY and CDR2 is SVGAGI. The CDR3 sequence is CASSYSTVPSGNTIYF. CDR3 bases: TGTGCCAGCAGTTACTCCACAGTGCCCTCTGGAAACACCATATATTTT.

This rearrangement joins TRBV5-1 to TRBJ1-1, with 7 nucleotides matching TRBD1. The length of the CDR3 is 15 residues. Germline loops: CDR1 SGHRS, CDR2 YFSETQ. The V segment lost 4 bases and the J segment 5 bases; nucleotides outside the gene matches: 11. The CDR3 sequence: CASSQTDRAGTEAFF. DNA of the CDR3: TGCGCCAGCAGCCAAACTGACAGGGCGGGGACTGAAGCTTTCTTT.

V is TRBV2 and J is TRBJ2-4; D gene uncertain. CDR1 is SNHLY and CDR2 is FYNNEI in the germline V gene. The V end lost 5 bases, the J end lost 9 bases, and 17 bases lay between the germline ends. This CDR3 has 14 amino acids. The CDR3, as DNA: TGTGCCAGCAGTCAGAACCCCGACCCGGGCATTCAGTACTTC. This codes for CASSQNPDPGIQYF.

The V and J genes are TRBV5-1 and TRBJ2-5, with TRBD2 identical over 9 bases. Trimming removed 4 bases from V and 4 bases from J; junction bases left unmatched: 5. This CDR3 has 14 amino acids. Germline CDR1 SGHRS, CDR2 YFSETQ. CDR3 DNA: TGCGCCAGCAGCCAGGGACTAGCTTTAGAGACCCAGTACTTC. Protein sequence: CASSQGLALETQYF.

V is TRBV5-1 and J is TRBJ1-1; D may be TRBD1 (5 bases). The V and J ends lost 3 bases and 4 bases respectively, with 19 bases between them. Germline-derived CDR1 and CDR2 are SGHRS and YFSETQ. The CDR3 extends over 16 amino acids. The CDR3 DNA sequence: TGCGCCAGCAGCTACGGACCAGGGTATATCGGCACTGAAGCTTTCTTT. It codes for CASSYGPGYIGTEAFF.

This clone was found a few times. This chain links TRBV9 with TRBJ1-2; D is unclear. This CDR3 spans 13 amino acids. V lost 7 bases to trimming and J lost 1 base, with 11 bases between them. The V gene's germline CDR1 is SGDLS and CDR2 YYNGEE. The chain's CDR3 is CASSRDNNYGYTF. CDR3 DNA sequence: TGTGCCAGCTCCCGTGACAATAACTATGGCTACACCTTC.

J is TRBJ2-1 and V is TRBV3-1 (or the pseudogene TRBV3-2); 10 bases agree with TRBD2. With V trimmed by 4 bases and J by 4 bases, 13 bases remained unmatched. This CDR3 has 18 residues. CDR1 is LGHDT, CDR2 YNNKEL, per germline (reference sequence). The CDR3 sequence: CASSPVLRAGGLYNEQFF. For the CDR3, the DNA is TGTGCCAGCAGCCCAGTTCTCAGAGCGGGAGGGCTGTACAATGAGCAGTTCTTC.

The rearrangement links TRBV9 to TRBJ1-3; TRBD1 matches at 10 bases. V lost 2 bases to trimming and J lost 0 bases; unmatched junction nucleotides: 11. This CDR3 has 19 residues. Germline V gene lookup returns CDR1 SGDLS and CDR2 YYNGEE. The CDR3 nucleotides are TGTGCCAGCAGCGTCGGGACCCGGGACAGGGGCTTCTCTGGAAACACCATATATTTT. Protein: CASSVGTRDRGFSGNTIYF.

This CDR3 is CSVEDRARGYTF. The CDR3 DNA reads as TGCAGCGTTGAAGACAGGGCCCGTGGCTACACCTTC. The rearrangement uses TRBV29-1 and TRBJ1-2, with D perhaps matching TRBD1 (5 bases). This CDR3 region has 12 residues. Germline V CDR1 and CDR2: SQVTM, ANQGSEA. The V end was cut by 0 bases, the J end by 7 bases, with 9 bases between.

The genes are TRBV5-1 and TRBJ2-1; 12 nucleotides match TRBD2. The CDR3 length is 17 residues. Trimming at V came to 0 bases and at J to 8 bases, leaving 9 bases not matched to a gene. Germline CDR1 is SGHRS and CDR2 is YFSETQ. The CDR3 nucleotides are TGCGCCAGCAGCTTGGGACTAGCGGGGGACGCAGTGGATGAGCAGTTCTTC. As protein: CASSLGLAGDAVDEQFF. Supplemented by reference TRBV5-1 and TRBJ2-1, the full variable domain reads KAGVTQTPRYLIKTRGQQVTLSCSPISGHRSVSWYQQTPGQGLQFLFEYFSETQRNKGNFPGRFSGRQFSNSRSEMNVSTLELGDSALYLCASSLGLAGDAVDEQFFGPGTRLTVL.

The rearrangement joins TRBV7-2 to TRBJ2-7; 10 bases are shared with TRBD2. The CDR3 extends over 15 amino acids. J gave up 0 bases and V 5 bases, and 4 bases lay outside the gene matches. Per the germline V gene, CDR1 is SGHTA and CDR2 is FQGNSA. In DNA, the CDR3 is TGTGCCAGCAGCCTACTAGCGGGGTCCTCCTACGAGCAGTACTTC. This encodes CASSLLAGSSYEQYF.

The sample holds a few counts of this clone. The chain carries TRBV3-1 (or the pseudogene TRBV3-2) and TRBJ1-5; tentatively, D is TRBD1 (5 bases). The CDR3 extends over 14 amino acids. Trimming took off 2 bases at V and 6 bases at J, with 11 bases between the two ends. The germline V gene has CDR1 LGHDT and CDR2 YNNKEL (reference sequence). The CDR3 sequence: CASSQSAGVQPQHF. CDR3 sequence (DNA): TGTGCCAGCAGCCAATCCGCGGGGGTTCAGCCCCAGCATTTT.

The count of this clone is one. The CDR3 bases are TGTGCCAGCAGTCTCGGACAGGGTAACTATGGCTACACCTTC. Its protein is CASSLGQGNYGYTF. The rearrangement joins TRBV6-6 to TRBJ1-2, with TRBD1 identical over 8 bases. The CDR3 runs 14 residues. In germline, CDR1 is MNHNY, CDR2 SVGAGI (reference sequence). Trimming cost V 5 bases and J 1 base; bases outside gene matches: 3.

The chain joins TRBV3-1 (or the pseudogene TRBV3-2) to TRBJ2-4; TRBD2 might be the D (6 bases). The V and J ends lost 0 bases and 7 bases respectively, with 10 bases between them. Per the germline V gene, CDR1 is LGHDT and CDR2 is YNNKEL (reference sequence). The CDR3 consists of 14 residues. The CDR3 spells CASSQDPGGNIQYF. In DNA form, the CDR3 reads TGTGCCAGCAGCCAAGATCCAGGAGGGAACATTCAGTACTTC.